Following are 24 T cell receptor beta chains from one sample sequenced in a study of cytomegalovirus exposure and HLA in healthy donors. PCR employed 60 Vbeta and 13 Jbeta primers. Clones were sequenced by immunoSEQ multiplex PCR, and TCRdb holds only the in-frame ones, with some missing. Of around 100,000 clones listed, around three quarters are singletons. What was sequenced was PBMCs. The receptors shown here come from a woman aged 45-60 years in good health and CMV-seropositive.

J is TRBJ2-5 and V is TRBV27; TRBD1 matches 8 bases. This CDR3 region has 14 residues. Per germline, CDR1 MNHEY and CDR2 SMNVEV (reference sequence). The ends lost 6 bases at V and 7 bases at J; junction bases unmatched: 10. The CDR3 region has the DNA TGTGCCAGCAGACTGGACAGGGCCGGCGGGACCCAGTACTTC. The encoded protein is CASRLDRAGGTQYF.

The gene calls are TRBV2 and TRBJ2-3, with 12 bases lining up with TRBD2. J was trimmed by 4 bases and V by 5 bases; bases with no gene match: 4. CDR1 and CDR2 from the germline V gene are SNHLY and FYNNEI. The CDR3 totals 15 residues. CDR3 sequence: CASSPSGGGADTQYF. The CDR3 region has the DNA TGTGCCAGCAGTCCTAGCGGGGGGGGCGCAGATACGCAGTATTTT.

This clone was seen just once. V is TRBV6-5 and J is TRBJ1-1, with a possible D match to TRBD1 (5 bases). The germline CDR1 and CDR2 sequences are MNHEY and SVGAGI. CDR3 length equals 13 residues. Deletions cut 6 bases from V and 4 bases from J, with 12 bases between. The DNA of the CDR3 is TGTGCCAGCAGCCTCCCCGGGGGCACTGAAGCTTTCTTT. It encodes CASSLPGGTEAFF.

In its sample, this clone was seen a few times. The genes are TRBV9 and TRBJ1-2; unclear D gene. Germline V lookup: CDR1 SGDLS, CDR2 YYNGEE. The CDR3 loop spans 16 amino acids. V was pared by 3 bases and J by 5 bases, with 20 bases between. The CDR3 reads CASSGQAGELLYGYTF. The CDR3 DNA sequence: TGTGCCAGCAGCGGCCAAGCGGGCGAACTTCTTTATGGCTACACCTTC.

The V call is TRBV7-6, the J call TRBJ2-1; TRBD2 might be the D (6 bases). This CDR3 contains 15 residues. Trimming cost V 2 bases and J 5 bases, with 13 bases left between them. CDR1 and CDR2 from the germline V gene are SGHVS and FNYEAQ. The CDR3 loop is CASSLRRAGNNEQFF. The CDR3 DNA is TGTGCCAGCAGCTTAAGGAGGGCAGGGAACAATGAGCAGTTCTTC.

The chain links TRBV5-1 to TRBJ2-3; the match to TRBD2 covers 11 bases. CDR3 length: 18 amino acids. Germline V gene sequence: CDR1 SGHRS, CDR2 YFSETQ. V gave up 2 bases and J gave up 4 bases; unmatched junction bases: 12. CDR3 amino acids: CASSFTSGGNRGADTQYF. CDR3 sequence (DNA): TGCGCCAGCAGCTTTACTAGCGGGGGCAACCGGGGGGCAGATACGCAGTATTTT.

The gene calls are TRBV7-9 and TRBJ2-3; weak D call: TRBD2 (6 bases). Trimming removed 3 bases at V and 3 bases at J, with 10 bases between. CDR1 and CDR2 (germline): SEHNR, FQNEAQ (reference sequence). The CDR3 runs 14 residues. This chain's CDR3 is CASSLEGETDTQYF. The CDR3 nucleotides read TGTGCCAGCAGCTTGGAGGGAGAGACAGATACGCAGTATTTT.

A few counts support this clone. The V gene is TRBV9, the J gene TRBJ2-2; D is unresolved. Deletions cut 2 bases from V and 7 bases from J, with 9 bases between. The germline CDR1 and CDR2 sequences are SGDLS and YYNGEE. The CDR3 runs to 13 residues. CDR3 sequence reads: CASSVVTGGELFF. CDR3 DNA: TGTGCCAGCAGCGTCGTGACTGGCGGGGAGCTGTTTTTT.

This chain uses TRBV7-9 with TRBJ1-1; TRBD1 agrees at 8 bases. CDR3 length equals 14 residues. Trimming cost V 4 bases and J 6 bases; bases outside gene matches: 7. Germline V gene data show CDR1 as SEHNR and CDR2 as FQNEAQ (reference sequence). The CDR3 DNA reads as TGTGCCAGCAGCTCAGGGGGCGGTTTAGCTGAAGCTTTCTTT. Encoded protein: CASSSGGGLAEAFF.

CDR3 protein: CAWSVGGAGGETQYF. The DNA of the CDR3 is TGTGCCTGGAGTGTAGGGGGCGCGGGGGGGGAGACCCAGTACTTC. This chain links TRBV30 with TRBJ2-5; TRBD2 agrees at 9 bases. Trimming took 0 bases from V and 5 from J; bases not matched to a gene: 7. CDR1 GTSNPN and CDR2 SVGIG come from the germline V gene (reference sequence). The CDR3 covers 15 residues.

The chain recombines TRBV4-1 with TRBJ1-2, with a tentative D call TRBD1 (5 bases). Germline V gene data show CDR1 as MGHRA and CDR2 as YSYEKL. The CDR3 runs 12 residues. V gave up 8 bases and J gave up 8 bases, with 15 bases separating them. The CDR3 sequence is CASLSGQGGYTF. The CDR3 region has the DNA TGCGCCAGCCTCTCGGGCCAGGGCGGCTACACCTTC.

J is TRBJ2-1 and V is TRBV27, with D maybe TRBD2 (5 bases). Germline V gives CDR1 MNHEY, CDR2 SMNVEV (reference sequence). This CDR3 has 12 residues. Trimming removed 8 bases from V and 8 bases from J, with 13 bases in between. The chain's CDR3 is CASGKTTYEQFF. The CDR3 region has the DNA TGTGCCAGCGGTAAGACTACTTATGAGCAGTTCTTC.

The chain links TRBV5-8 to TRBJ1-1, with unresolved D. The V and J ends lost 2 bases and 2 bases respectively, with 7 bases between them. The CDR3 extends over 13 amino acids. The germline CDR1 and CDR2 sequences are SGHTS and YDEGEE. CDR3 protein: CASSLLQNTEAFF. In DNA, the CDR3 is TGTGCCAGCAGCTTACTTCAAAACACTGAAGCTTTCTTT. Full variable domain (rest looked up from reference TRBV5-8 and TRBJ1-1): EAGVTQSPTHLIKTRGQQATLRCSPISGHTSVYWYQQALGLGLQFLLWYDEGEERNRGNFPPRFSGRQFPNYSSELNVNALELEDSALYLCASSLLQNTEAFFGQGTRLTVV.

This chain uses TRBV7-6 with TRBJ2-3; 7 nucleotides align to TRBD2. The CDR3 has 15 residues. V shed 5 bases, J shed 2 bases, and the junction held 7 bases outside the gene matches. Germline CDR1 reads SGHVS; CDR2 reads FNYEAQ. CDR3 DNA sequence: TGTGCCAGCAGCGCCCGCGCGGGGGACACAGATACGCAGTATTTT. Protein: CASSARAGDTDTQYF.

This chain joins TRBV5-1 and TRBJ1-2, with 12 nucleotides matching TRBD1. Unmatched junction bases numbered 4, after V lost 3 bases and J lost 4 bases. Germline lookup yields CDR1 SGHRS and CDR2 YFSETQ. CDR3 length equals 15 residues. The CDR3 sequence: CASSWGQGASYGYTF. The CDR3 nucleotides read TGCGCCAGCAGCTGGGGACAGGGGGCATCCTATGGCTACACCTTC.

This clone was seen just once. The chain combines TRBV7-8 with TRBJ2-3, with D uncertain. The CDR3 consists of 15 residues. Looked up from germline, CDR1 is SGHVS and CDR2 is FQNEAQ. V was shortened by 3 bases and J by 0 bases, with 10 bases between the two germline ends. The CDR3 reads CASSLSDTSTDTQYF. The CDR3 DNA follows: TGTGCCAGCAGCTTGTCTGACACTAGCACAGATACGCAGTATTTT.

V gene TRBV14 combines with J gene TRBJ1-2, with 7 positions matching TRBD1. V shed 1 base, J shed 3 bases, and the junction held 8 bases outside the gene matches. The germline V gene has CDR1 SGHDN and CDR2 FVKESK. This CDR3 region has 16 residues. This chain's CDR3 is CASSQGRTGRDYGYTF. The CDR3 DNA reads as TGTGCCAGCAGCCAAGGACGGACAGGACGGGACTATGGCTACACCTTC.

The CDR3 is CASSQDRGGRGGYTF. The DNA of the CDR3 is TGCGCCAGCAGCCAAGATCGGGGGGGAAGGGGTGGCTACACCTTC. The rearrangement links TRBV4-1 to TRBJ1-2, with D tentatively TRBD1 (5 bases). V gave up 0 bases and J gave up 7 bases, with 15 bases separating them. Germline assignment: CDR1 MGHRA and CDR2 YSYEKL. This CDR3 spans 15 amino acids.

This rearrangement joins TRBV18 to TRBJ2-7, with 12 positions matching TRBD2. J lost 6 bases, V lost 6 bases, and 3 bases had no gene match. The germline CDR1 and CDR2 sequences are KGHSH and LQKENI. The CDR3 has 13 amino acids. The CDR3 bases are TGTGCCAGCTCGGCTAGCGGGAGGGGCGAGCAGTACTTC. Its translation is CASSASGRGEQYF. Together with reference TRBV18 and TRBJ2-7, the CDR3 gives the full variable domain: NAGVMQNPRHLVRRRGQEARLRCSPMKGHSHVYWYRQLPEEGLKFMVYLQKENIIDESGMPKERFSAEFPKEGPSILRIQQVVRGDSAAYFCASSASGRGEQYFGPGTRLTVT.

The rearrangement joins TRBV18 to TRBJ2-7; tentatively, D is TRBD1 (5 bases). Germline assignment: CDR1 KGHSH and CDR2 LQKENI. The V end was cut by 1 base, the J end by 2 bases, with 9 bases between. The CDR3 extends over 14 amino acids. CDR3 nucleotides: TGTGCCAGCTCACCACGAGCAGGGCCCTACGAGCAGTACTTC. It translates to CASSPRAGPYEQYF.

The rearrangement links TRBV9 to TRBJ1-1; D possibly corresponds to TRBD1 (5 bases). Germline values: CDR1 SGDLS, CDR2 YYNGEE. The ends were cut back, 0 bases at V and 5 bases at J, with 8 bases in the middle. This CDR3 has 13 amino acids. The CDR3 reads CASSVVQGTEAFF. Written as DNA, the CDR3 is TGTGCCAGCAGCGTAGTTCAGGGAACTGAAGCTTTCTTT. Together with reference TRBV9 and TRBJ1-1, the CDR3 gives the full variable domain: DSGVTQTPKHLITATGQRVTLRCSPRSGDLSVYWYQQSLDQGLQFLIQYYNGEERAKGNILERFSAQQFPDLHSELNLSSLELGDSALYFCASSVVQGTEAFFGQGTRLTVV.

The V call is TRBV28, the J call TRBJ2-2; TRBD1 matches 7 bases. The germline CDR1 and CDR2 sequences are MDHEN and SYDVKM. The CDR3 is 13 residues long. V lost 8 bases to trimming and J lost 1 base; unmatched junction nucleotides: 1. This chain's CDR3 is CASRTGNTGELFF. CDR3 in DNA: TGTGCCAGCCGGACAGGGAACACCGGGGAGCTGTTTTTT.

This clone appeared a few times. This chain connects TRBV6-6 to TRBJ2-1; TRBD1 matches at 7 bases. Trimming at V came to 5 bases and at J to 9 bases, leaving 10 bases not matched to a gene. CDR3 size: 14 residues. Germline assignment: CDR1 MNHNY and CDR2 SVGAGI (reference sequence). The CDR3 spells CASSRGPDRAEQFF. DNA of the CDR3: TGTGCCAGCAGTCGAGGACCCGACAGGGCTGAGCAGTTCTTC.

This chain uses TRBV27 with TRBJ1-4; TRBD1 agrees at 10 bases. The CDR3 has 14 amino acids. Germline V gives CDR1 MNHEY, CDR2 SMNVEV (reference sequence). V trimming: 7 bases; J trimming: 7 bases; junction bases outside the gene matches: 6. CDR3: CASTPRDRGEKLFF. The CDR3, as DNA: TGTGCCAGCACCCCCCGGGACAGGGGTGAAAAACTGTTTTTT. Full variable domain (rest looked up from reference TRBV27 and TRBJ1-4): EAQVTQNPRYLITVTGKKLTVTCSQNMNHEYMSWYRQDPGLGLRQIYYSMNVEVTDKGDVPEGYKVSRKEKRNFPLILESPSPNQTSLYFCASTPRDRGEKLFFGSGTQLSVL.